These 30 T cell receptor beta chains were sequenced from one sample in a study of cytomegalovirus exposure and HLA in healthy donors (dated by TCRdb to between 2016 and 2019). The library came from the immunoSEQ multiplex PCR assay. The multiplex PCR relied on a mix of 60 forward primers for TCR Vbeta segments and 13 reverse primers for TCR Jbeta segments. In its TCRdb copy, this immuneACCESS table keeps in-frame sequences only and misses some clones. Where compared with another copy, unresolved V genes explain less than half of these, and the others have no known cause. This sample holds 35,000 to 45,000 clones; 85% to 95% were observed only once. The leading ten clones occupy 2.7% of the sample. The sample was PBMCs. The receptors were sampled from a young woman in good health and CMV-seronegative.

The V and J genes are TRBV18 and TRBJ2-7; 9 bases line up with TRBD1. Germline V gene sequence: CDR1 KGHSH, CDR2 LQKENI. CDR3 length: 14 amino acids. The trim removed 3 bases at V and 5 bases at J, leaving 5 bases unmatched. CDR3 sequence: CASSPVQGANEQYF. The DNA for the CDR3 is TGTGCCAGCTCACCGGTACAGGGGGCCAACGAGCAGTACTTC.

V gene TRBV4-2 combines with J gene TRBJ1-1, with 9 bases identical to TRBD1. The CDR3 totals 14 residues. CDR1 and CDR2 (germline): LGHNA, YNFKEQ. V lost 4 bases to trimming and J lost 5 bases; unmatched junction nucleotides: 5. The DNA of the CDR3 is TGTGCCAGCAGCCCGTGGACAGGGGAAACTGAAGCTTTCTTT. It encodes CASSPWTGETEAFF.

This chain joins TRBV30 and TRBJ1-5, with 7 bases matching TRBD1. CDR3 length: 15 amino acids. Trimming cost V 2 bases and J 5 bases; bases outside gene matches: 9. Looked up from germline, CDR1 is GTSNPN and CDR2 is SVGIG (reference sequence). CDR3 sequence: CAWSIGGQRHQPQHF. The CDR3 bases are TGTGCCTGGAGTATCGGGGGACAGAGACATCAGCCCCAGCATTTT. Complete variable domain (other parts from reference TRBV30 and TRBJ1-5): SQTIHQWPATLVQPVGSPLSLECTVEGTSNPNLYWYRQAAGRGLQLLFYSVGIGQISSEVPQNLSASRPQDRQFILSSKKLLLSDSGFYLCAWSIGGQRHQPQHFGDGTRLSIL.

CDR3 nucleotide sequence: TGTGCCTGGAGTCTACGGGAGGGCCTGAATGAGCAGTTCTTC. The encoded protein is CAWSLREGLNEQFF. The chain couples TRBV30 to TRBJ2-1; 8 bases fit TRBD2. V was clipped by 2 bases and J by 7 bases; unmatched bases: 7. Germline CDR1 GTSNPN, CDR2 SVGIG (reference sequence). The CDR3 is made up of 14 amino acids.

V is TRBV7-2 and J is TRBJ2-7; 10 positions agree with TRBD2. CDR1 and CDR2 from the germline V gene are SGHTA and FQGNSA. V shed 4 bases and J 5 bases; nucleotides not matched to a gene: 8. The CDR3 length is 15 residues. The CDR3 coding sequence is TGTGCCAGCAGCTCAGGGGCGGGACTAGCGAACGAGCAGTACTTC. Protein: CASSSGAGLANEQYF.

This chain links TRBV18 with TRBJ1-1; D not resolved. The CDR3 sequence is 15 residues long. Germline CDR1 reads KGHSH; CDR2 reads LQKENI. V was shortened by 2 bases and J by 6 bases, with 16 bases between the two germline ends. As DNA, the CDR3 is TGTGCCAGCTCACCAGGGCAGGTCCAGAGGGCTGAAGCTTTCTTT. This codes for CASSPGQVQRAEAFF.

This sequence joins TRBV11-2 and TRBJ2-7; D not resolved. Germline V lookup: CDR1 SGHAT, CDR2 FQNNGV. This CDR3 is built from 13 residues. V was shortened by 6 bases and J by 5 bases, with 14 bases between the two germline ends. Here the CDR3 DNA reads TGTGCCAGCAGATTCGGGTCCATGGACGAGCAGTACTTC. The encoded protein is CASRFGSMDEQYF.

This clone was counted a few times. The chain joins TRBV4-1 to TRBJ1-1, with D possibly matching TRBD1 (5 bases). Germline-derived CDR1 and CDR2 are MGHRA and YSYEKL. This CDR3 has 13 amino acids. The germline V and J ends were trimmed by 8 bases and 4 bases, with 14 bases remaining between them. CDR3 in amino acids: CASAWAGGTEAFF. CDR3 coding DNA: TGCGCCAGCGCTTGGGCGGGGGGCACTGAAGCTTTCTTT.

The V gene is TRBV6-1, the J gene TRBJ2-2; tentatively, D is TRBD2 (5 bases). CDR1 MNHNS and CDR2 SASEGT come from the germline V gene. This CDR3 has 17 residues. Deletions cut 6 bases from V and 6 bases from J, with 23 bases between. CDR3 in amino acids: CASSETSAASFSGELFF. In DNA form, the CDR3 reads TGTGCCAGCAGCGAAACTTCGGCTGCTAGCTTCTCCGGGGAGCTGTTTTTT.

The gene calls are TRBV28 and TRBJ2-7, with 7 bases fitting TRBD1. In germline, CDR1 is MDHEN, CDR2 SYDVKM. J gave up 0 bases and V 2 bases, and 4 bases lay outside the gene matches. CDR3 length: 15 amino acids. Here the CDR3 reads CASSLGQEASYEQYF. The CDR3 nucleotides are TGTGCCAGCAGTTTAGGACAGGAGGCCTCCTACGAGCAGTACTTC.

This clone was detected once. In DNA form, the CDR3 reads TGTGCCAGCAGCCCTCTAGGGACAGGGGATCAGCCCCAGCATTTT. Amino acid sequence: CASSPLGTGDQPQHF. The rearrangement joins TRBV6-5 to TRBJ1-5, with 10 bases lining up with TRBD1. This CDR3 is 15 amino acids long. CDR1 MNHEY and CDR2 SVGAGI come from the germline V gene. With 6 bases clipped from V and 5 bases from J, the junction kept 7 bases outside the gene matches.

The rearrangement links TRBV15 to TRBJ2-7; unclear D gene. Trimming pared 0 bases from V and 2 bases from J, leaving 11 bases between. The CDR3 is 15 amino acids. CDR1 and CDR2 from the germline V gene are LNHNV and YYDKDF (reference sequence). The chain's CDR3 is CATSRDRSPTYEQYF. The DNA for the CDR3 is TGTGCCACCAGCAGAGATCGGAGCCCGACCTACGAGCAGTACTTC. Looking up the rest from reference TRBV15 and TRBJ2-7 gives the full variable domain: DAMVIQNPRYQVTQFGKPVTLSCSQTLNHNVMYWYQQKSSQAPKLLFHYYDKDFNNEADTPDNFQSRRPNTSFCFLDIRSPGLGDTAMYLCATSRDRSPTYEQYFGPGTRLTVT.

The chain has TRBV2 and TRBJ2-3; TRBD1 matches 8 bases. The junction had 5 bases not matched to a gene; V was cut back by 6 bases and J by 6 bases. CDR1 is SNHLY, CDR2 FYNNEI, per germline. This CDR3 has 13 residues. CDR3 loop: CASRGQGWDTQYF. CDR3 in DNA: TGTGCCAGCAGAGGACAGGGTTGGGATACGCAGTATTTT.

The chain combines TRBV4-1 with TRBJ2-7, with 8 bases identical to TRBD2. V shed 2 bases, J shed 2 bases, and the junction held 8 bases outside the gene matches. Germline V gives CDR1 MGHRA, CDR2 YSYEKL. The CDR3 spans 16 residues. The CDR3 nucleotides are TGCGCCAGCAGCCAAAAAGCGGGAGAGGGACCCTACGAGCAGTACTTC. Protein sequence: CASSQKAGEGPYEQYF.

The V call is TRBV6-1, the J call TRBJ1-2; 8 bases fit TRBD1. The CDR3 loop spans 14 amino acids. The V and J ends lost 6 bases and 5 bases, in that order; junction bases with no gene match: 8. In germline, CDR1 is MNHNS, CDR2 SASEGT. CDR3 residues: CASRGDRGWYGYTF. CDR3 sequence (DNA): TGTGCCAGCAGGGGAGACAGGGGATGGTATGGCTACACCTTC.

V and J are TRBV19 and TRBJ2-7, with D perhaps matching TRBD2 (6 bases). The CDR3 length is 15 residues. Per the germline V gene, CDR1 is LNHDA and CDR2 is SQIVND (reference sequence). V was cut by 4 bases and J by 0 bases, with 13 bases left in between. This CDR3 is CASSRSAGSSYEQYF. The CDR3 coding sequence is TGTGCCAGTAGTAGGTCGGCGGGGAGCTCCTACGAGCAGTACTTC. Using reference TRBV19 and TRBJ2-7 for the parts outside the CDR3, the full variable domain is DGGITQSPKYLFRKEGQNVTLSCEQNLNHDAMYWYRQDPGQGLRLIYYSQIVNDFQKGDIAEGYSVSREKKESFPLTVTSAQKNPTAFYLCASSRSAGSSYEQYFGPGTRLTVT.

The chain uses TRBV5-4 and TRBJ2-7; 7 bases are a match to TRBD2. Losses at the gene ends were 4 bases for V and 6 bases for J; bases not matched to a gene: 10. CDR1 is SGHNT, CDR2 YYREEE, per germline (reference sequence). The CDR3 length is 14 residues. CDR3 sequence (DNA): TGTGCCAGCAGCATGGATTCGACTAGCACCGAGCAGTACTTC. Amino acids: CASSMDSTSTEQYF.

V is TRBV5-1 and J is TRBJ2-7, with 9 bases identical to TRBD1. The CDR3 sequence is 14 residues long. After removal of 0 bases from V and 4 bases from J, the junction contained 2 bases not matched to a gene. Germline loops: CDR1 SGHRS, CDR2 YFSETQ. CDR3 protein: CASSLGQGVYEQYF. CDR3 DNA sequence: TGCGCCAGCAGCTTGGGACAGGGGGTTTACGAGCAGTACTTC.

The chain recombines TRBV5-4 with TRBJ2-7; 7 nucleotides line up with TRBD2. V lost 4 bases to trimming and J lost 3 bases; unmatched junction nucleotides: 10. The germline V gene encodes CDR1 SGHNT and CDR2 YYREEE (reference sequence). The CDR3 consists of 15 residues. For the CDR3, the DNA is TGTGCCAGCAGCCGTAGCGGGCTCGGCGACTACGAGCAGTACTTC. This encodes CASSRSGLGDYEQYF. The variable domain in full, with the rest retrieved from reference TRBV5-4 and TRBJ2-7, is ETGVTQSPTHLIKTRGQQVTLRCSSQSGHNTVSWYQQALGQGPQFIFQYYREEENGRGNFPPRFSGLQFPNYSSELNVNALELDDSALYLCASSRSGLGDYEQYFGPGTRLTVT.

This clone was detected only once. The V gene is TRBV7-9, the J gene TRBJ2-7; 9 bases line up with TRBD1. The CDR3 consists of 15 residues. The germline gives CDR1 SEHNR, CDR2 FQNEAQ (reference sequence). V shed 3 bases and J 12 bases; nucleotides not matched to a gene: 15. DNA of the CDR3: TGTGCCAGCAGCTTTTCCTCGGGACAGGGAGGTCAACGGTACTTC. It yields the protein CASSFSSGQGGQRYF.

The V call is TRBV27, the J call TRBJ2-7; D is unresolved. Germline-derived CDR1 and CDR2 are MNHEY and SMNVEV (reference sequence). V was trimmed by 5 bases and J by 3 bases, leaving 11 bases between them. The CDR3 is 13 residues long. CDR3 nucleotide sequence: TGTGCCAGCAGTCCCTACCCGCACTACGAGCAGTACTTC. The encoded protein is CASSPYPHYEQYF.

CDR3 bases: TGTGCCAGTTCTACAGGGGCCGGGGCCAACGTCCTGACTTTC. Protein sequence: CASSTGAGANVLTF. The gene calls are TRBV19 and TRBJ2-6; 7 bases are shared with TRBD1. Per the germline V gene, CDR1 is LNHDA and CDR2 is SQIVND (reference sequence). V was clipped by 8 bases and J by 4 bases; unmatched bases: 5. This CDR3 is 14 amino acids long.

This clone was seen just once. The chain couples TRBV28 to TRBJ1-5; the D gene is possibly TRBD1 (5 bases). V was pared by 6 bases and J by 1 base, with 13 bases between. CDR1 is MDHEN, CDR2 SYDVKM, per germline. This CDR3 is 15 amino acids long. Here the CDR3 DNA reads TGTGCCAGCAGCAAGGGACTTTTAAGCAATCAGCCCCAGCATTTT. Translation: CASSKGLLSNQPQHF. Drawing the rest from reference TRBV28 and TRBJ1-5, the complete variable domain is DVKVTQSSRYLVKRTGEKVFLECVQDMDHENMFWYRQDPGLGLRLIYFSYDVKMKEKGDIPEGYSVSREKKERFSLILESASTNQTSMYLCASSKGLLSNQPQHFGDGTRLSIL.

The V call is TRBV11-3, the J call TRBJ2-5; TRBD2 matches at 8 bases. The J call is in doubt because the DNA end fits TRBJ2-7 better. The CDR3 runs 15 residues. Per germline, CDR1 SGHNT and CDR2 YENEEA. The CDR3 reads CASSLGLARPYEQYF. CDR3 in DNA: TGTGCCAGCAGCTTAGGACTAGCGCGTCCCTACGAGCAGTACTTC.

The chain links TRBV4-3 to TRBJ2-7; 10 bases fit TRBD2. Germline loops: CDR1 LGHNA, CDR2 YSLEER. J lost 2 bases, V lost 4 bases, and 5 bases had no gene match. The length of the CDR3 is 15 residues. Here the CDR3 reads CASSLRTSGPYEQYF. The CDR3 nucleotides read TGCGCCAGCAGCCTCCGGACTAGCGGCCCCTACGAGCAGTACTTC.

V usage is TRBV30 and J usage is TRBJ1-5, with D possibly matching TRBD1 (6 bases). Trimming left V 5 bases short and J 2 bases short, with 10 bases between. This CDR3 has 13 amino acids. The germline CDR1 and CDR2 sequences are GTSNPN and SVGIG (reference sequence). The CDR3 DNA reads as TGTGCCTGGGGGGAGGGGGGCAATCAGCCCCAGCATTTT. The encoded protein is CAWGEGGNQPQHF. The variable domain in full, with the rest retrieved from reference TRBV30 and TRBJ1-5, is SQTIHQWPATLVQPVGSPLSLECTVEGTSNPNLYWYRQAAGRGLQLLFYSVGIGQISSEVPQNLSASRPQDRQFILSSKKLLLSDSGFYLCAWGEGGNQPQHFGDGTRLSIL.

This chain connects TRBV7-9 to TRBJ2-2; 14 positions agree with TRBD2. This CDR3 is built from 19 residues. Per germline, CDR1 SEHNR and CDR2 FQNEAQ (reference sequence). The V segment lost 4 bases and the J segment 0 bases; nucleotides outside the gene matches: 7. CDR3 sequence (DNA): TGTGCCAGCAGCTACCTCGGGACTAGCGGGAGTACGAACACCGGGGAGCTGTTTTTT. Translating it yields CASSYLGTSGSTNTGELFF.

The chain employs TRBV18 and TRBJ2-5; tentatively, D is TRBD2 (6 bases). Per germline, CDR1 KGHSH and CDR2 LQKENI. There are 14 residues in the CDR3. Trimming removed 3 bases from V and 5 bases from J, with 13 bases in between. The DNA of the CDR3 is TGTGCCAGCTCACCCCCGGAGGGCCGGGAGACCCAGTACTTC. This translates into CASSPPEGRETQYF.

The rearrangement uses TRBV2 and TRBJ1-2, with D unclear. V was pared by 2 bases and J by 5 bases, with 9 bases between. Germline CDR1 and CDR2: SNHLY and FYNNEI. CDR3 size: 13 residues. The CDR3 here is CASSERRDYGYTF. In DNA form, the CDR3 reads TGTGCCAGCAGTGAAAGGAGGGATTATGGCTACACCTTC.

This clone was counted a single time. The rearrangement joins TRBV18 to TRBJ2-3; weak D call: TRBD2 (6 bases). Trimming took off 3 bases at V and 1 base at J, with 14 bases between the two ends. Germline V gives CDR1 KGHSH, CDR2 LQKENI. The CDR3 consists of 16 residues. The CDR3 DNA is TGTGCCAGCTCACCCCTCAGCGGGTTAGGCACAGATACGCAGTATTTT. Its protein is CASSPLSGLGTDTQYF.